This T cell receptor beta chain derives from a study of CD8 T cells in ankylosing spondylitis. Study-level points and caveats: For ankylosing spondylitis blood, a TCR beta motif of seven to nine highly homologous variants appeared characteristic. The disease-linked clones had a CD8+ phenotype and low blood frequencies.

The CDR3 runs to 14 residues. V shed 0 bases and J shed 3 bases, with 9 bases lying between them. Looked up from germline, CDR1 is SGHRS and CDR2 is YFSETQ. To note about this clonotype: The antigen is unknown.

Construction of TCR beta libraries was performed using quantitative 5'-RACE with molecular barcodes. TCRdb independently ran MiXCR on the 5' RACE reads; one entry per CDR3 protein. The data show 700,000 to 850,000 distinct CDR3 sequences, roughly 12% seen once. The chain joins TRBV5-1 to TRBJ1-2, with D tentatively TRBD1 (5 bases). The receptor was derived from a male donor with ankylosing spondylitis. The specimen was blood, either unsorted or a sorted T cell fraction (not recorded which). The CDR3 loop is CASSLEGLDYGYTF. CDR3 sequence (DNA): TGCGCCAGCAGCTTGGAGGGGCTCGACTATGGCTACACCTTC.